The 22 T cell receptor beta chains below all came from one sample that was sequenced in a study of control samples from healthy donors and cancer patients. Sequencing used immunoSEQ multiplex PCR; TCRdb keeps in-frame clones, though not all of them. The table records about 98,000 clones, roughly four fifths of them present only once. Sequences were obtained from blood. The receptors were sampled from a man aged 60 to 69 in good health.

V gene TRBV15 combines with J gene TRBJ1-2; 8 bases fit TRBD1. V lost 0 bases to trimming and J lost 7 bases; unmatched junction nucleotides: 7. The germline V gene encodes CDR1 LNHNV and CDR2 YYDKDF (reference sequence). The CDR3 has 15 amino acids. The CDR3 DNA reads TGTGCCACCAGCAGAGATCACGAGACAGGGGTTGGCTACACCTTC. Amino acid sequence: CATSRDHETGVGYTF.

The CDR3 DNA follows: TGTGCCAGCAGTTTCGAGGTTGGGGGGGTCACTTTCTTT. Encoded protein: CASSFEVGGVTFF. The chain carries TRBV12-3 or TRBV12-4 and TRBJ1-1; TRBD1 is a possible D gene (5 bases). The germline V and J ends were trimmed by 3 bases and 12 bases, with 17 bases remaining between them. The CDR3 length is 13 residues.

At least ten counts were recorded for this clone. The rearrangement joins TRBV11-1 to TRBJ2-5; D is possibly TRBD1 or TRBD2 (8 bases each). The germline CDR1 and CDR2 sequences are SGHAT and FQDESV (reference sequence). The CDR3 has 16 residues. V was cut by 8 bases and J by 0 bases, with 19 bases left in between. The CDR3 DNA follows: TGTGCCAGCGCTCAGGGGGCTAGCGGGTACCAAGAGACCCAGTACTTC. It yields the protein CASAQGASGYQETQYF.

This clone appeared a few times. The sample holds other DNA sequences that translate to the same CDR3. This chain joins TRBV9 and TRBJ2-2; TRBD2 agrees at 12 bases. Germline V gene lookup returns CDR1 SGDLS and CDR2 YYNGEE. This CDR3 comprises 16 residues. V was pared by 2 bases and J by 6 bases, with 5 bases of the junction left unmatched. DNA of the CDR3: TGTGCCAGCAGCGTCGCTAGCGGGAGGGCCGCCGGGGAGCTGTTTTTT. Translation: CASSVASGRAAGELFF. Using reference TRBV9 and TRBJ2-2 for the parts outside the CDR3, the full variable domain is DSGVTQTPKHLITATGQRVTLRCSPRSGDLSVYWYQQSLDQGLQFLIQYYNGEERAKGNILERFSAQQFPDLHSELNLSSLELGDSALYFCASSVASGRAAGELFFGEGSRLTVL.

The gene calls are TRBV7-9 and TRBJ1-6, with D possibly matching TRBD1 (6 bases). Trimming removed 3 bases at V and 10 bases at J, with 7 bases between. Germline V gene data show CDR1 as SEHNR and CDR2 as FQNEAQ (reference sequence). The CDR3 has 12 residues. The chain's CDR3 is CASSLTGSPLHF. CDR3 nucleotide sequence: TGTGCCAGCAGCTTGACAGGCTCACCCCTCCACTTT. Based on the CDR3 plus reference TRBV7-9 and TRBJ1-6, the full variable domain is DTGVSQNPRHKITKRGQNVTFRCDPISEHNRLYWYRQTLGQGPEFLTYFQNEAQLEKSRLLSDRFSAERPKGSFSTLEIQRTEQGDSAMYLCASSLTGSPLHFGNGTRLTVT.

The chain couples TRBV30 to TRBJ1-5; TRBD1 aligns across 7 bases. The CDR3 runs to 15 residues. Germline CDR1 is GTSNPN and CDR2 is SVGIG (reference sequence). Losses at the gene ends were 2 bases for V and 0 bases for J; bases not matched to a gene: 4. The CDR3 region has the DNA TGTGCCTGGAGTTCAGGGGGTTTTAGCAATCAGCCCCAGCATTTT. This sequence encodes CAWSSGGFSNQPQHF.

This rearrangement joins TRBV12-3 or TRBV12-4 to TRBJ2-1; D gene unclear. V was cut by 3 bases and J by 5 bases, with 8 bases left in between. CDR3 length: 13 amino acids. The CDR3 DNA follows: TGTGCCAGCAGTTTGGGCACCGACAATGAGCAGTTCTTC. Translating gives CASSLGTDNEQFF.

Worth noting for this clone: The same CDR3 is also encoded by other DNA sequences in this sample. The J gene is TRBJ2-7, the V gene TRBV5-1; no definite D call. The ends were cut back, 2 bases at V and 4 bases at J, with 4 bases in the middle. Germline CDR1 SGHRS, CDR2 YFSETQ. The length of the CDR3 is 11 residues. This CDR3 reads CASSFGYEQYF. The CDR3 DNA sequence: TGCGCCAGCAGCTTCGGATACGAGCAGTACTTC. Complete variable domain (other parts from reference TRBV5-1 and TRBJ2-7): KAGVTQTPRYLIKTRGQQVTLSCSPISGHRSVSWYQQTPGQGLQFLFEYFSETQRNKGNFPGRFSGRQFSNSRSEMNVSTLELGDSALYLCASSFGYEQYFGPGTRLTVT.

The chain uses TRBV2 and TRBJ2-7, with 7 nucleotides matching TRBD1. Per germline, CDR1 SNHLY and CDR2 FYNNEI. J lost 4 bases, V lost 7 bases, and 13 bases had no gene match. CDR3 length: 15 residues. DNA for the CDR3: TGTGCCAGCACTACGCGACAGGGCCTAGTTTACGAGCAGTACTTC. It encodes CASTTRQGLVYEQYF.

The V gene is TRBV5-4, the J gene TRBJ2-3, with TRBD2 identical over 10 bases. The CDR3 covers 15 residues. The germline CDR1 and CDR2 sequences are SGHNT and YYREEE (reference sequence). V dropped 3 bases and J dropped 3; count of bases not matched to a gene: 4. The CDR3 DNA follows: TGTGCCAGCAGCTCGAAGCGGGAGGGAACAGATACGCAGTATTTT. This translates into CASSSKREGTDTQYF.

This clone appeared a few times. The rearrangement uses TRBV27 and TRBJ1-1; D remains unclear. V dropped 4 bases and J dropped 1 base, with 10 bases sitting between them. This CDR3 region has 14 residues. CDR1 is MNHEY and CDR2 is SMNVEV in the germline V gene (reference sequence). In DNA, the CDR3 is TGTGCCAGCAGTTGGTTGAGGTCGAACACTGAAGCTTTCTTT. Translating it yields CASSWLRSNTEAFF.

The chain recombines TRBV28 with TRBJ1-1; D not resolved. The V gene lost 3 bases and the J gene lost 11 bases, with 19 bases spanning the gap. The CDR3 is made up of 14 amino acids. Germline V CDR1 and CDR2: MDHEN, SYDVKM. The CDR3 is CASSFWPVVAKAFF. In DNA form, the CDR3 reads TGTGCCAGCAGTTTTTGGCCGGTTGTGGCAAAGGCTTTCTTT.

The chain links TRBV29-1 to TRBJ1-4, with D possibly being TRBD1 (5 bases). Trimming cost V 0 bases and J 5 bases, with 10 bases left between them. This CDR3 contains 14 residues. Germline V lookup: CDR1 SQVTM, CDR2 ANQGSEA. CDR3 in DNA: TGCAGCGTTGAAGATCCAGGGAAGAATGAAAAACTGTTTTTT. Translating it yields CSVEDPGKNEKLFF.

This rearrangement joins TRBV6-1 to TRBJ1-1, with D maybe TRBD1 (5 bases). The CDR3 extends over 15 amino acids. V gave up 2 bases and J gave up 1 base, with 11 bases separating them. The germline V gene has CDR1 MNHNS and CDR2 SASEGT. In DNA form, the CDR3 reads TGTGCCAGCAGTGAAAGGAGGACATCGAACACTGAAGCTTTCTTT. Protein: CASSERRTSNTEAFF.

CDR3 amino acids: CAISVRQSSTDTQYF. CDR3 bases: TGTGCCATCAGTGTTCGGCAGTCTAGCACAGATACGCAGTATTTT. The J gene is TRBJ2-3, the V gene TRBV10-3; D remains ambiguous. The V gene lost 4 bases and the J gene lost 0 bases, with 11 bases spanning the gap. This CDR3 is 15 amino acids long. CDR1 is ENHRY and CDR2 is SYGVKD in the germline V gene.

The chain joins TRBV7-9 to TRBJ2-1, with a weak D call TRBD2 (6 bases). Germline CDR1 SEHNR, CDR2 FQNEAQ (reference sequence). The CDR3 spans 17 residues. Trimming shortened V by 4 bases and J by 3 bases, and 19 bases separated the two germline ends. The CDR3 sequence: CASSSQRVAGFYNEQFF. The DNA for the CDR3 is TGTGCCAGCAGCTCCCAACGGGTGGCGGGGTTCTACAATGAGCAGTTCTTC.

The DNA of the CDR3 is TGTGCCAGCAGCCCCTACAGTAACAATGAGCAGTTCTTC. Translated, it gives CASSPYSNNEQFF. The V call is TRBV9, the J call TRBJ2-1; D gene ambiguous. Trimming removed 4 bases from V and 5 bases from J, with 10 bases in between. The CDR3 extends over 13 amino acids. In germline, CDR1 is SGDLS, CDR2 YYNGEE.

The rearrangement uses TRBV4-1 and TRBJ2-1, with a possible D match to TRBD2 (5 bases). Germline-derived CDR1 and CDR2 are MGHRA and YSYEKL. Trimming cost V 0 bases and J 0 bases, with 12 bases left between them. CDR3 length: 17 residues. CDR3 nucleotides: TGCGCCAGCAGCCAAGAGGGCGCGGACTCCTCCTACAATGAGCAGTTCTTC. Encoded protein: CASSQEGADSSYNEQFF.

The chain links TRBV9 to TRBJ2-2, with D possibly matching TRBD2 (5 bases). This CDR3 has 16 residues. From germline, CDR1 is SGDLS and CDR2 YYNGEE. The V end lost 4 bases, the J end lost 0 bases, and 13 bases lay between the germline ends. The DNA of the CDR3 is TGTGCCAGCAGCCTCTCCGGACTGACGAACACCGGGGAGCTGTTTTTT. Protein: CASSLSGLTNTGELFF.

This chain links TRBV4-2 with TRBJ2-1; D could derive from TRBD1 or TRBD2 (5 bases each). Per the germline V gene, CDR1 is LGHNA and CDR2 is YNFKEQ. V dropped 4 bases and J dropped 6 bases, with 22 bases sitting between them. The CDR3 is 17 residues long. The CDR3 DNA is TGTGCCAGCAGCCCGTTCGACCGGGACCTAAGAGGCAATGAGCAGTTCTTC. Residues: CASSPFDRDLRGNEQFF.

CDR3: CAWSARNTEAFF. The DNA for the CDR3 is TGTGCCTGGAGTGCCCGGAACACTGAAGCTTTCTTT. The rearrangement joins TRBV30 to TRBJ1-1; D gene ambiguous. The germline V gene encodes CDR1 GTSNPN and CDR2 SVGIG (reference sequence). The CDR3 runs to 12 residues. Trimming removed 1 base at V and 1 base at J, with 4 bases between. The entire variable domain, with the rest obtained from reference TRBV30 and TRBJ1-1, is as follows: SQTIHQWPATLVQPVGSPLSLECTVEGTSNPNLYWYRQAAGRGLQLLFYSVGIGQISSEVPQNLSASRPQDRQFILSSKKLLLSDSGFYLCAWSARNTEAFFGQGTRLTVV.

The CDR3 DNA sequence: TGTGCCAGCAGTTCTGTAGCGGGAGGGCCCGACAATGAGCAGTTCTTC. This codes for CASSSVAGGPDNEQFF. The V call is TRBV6-5, the J call TRBJ2-1; 11 bases are a match to TRBD2. This CDR3 contains 16 residues. The germline V gene has CDR1 MNHEY and CDR2 SVGAGI. Unmatched junction bases numbered 7, after V lost 4 bases and J lost 5 bases.